The source of this TCR beta chain is a study of cytomegalovirus exposure and HLA in healthy donors. General observations from the study: The study found most TCR sequences rare, yet found some public TCRs in many donors. It was reported that TCR beta sequences correctly inferred the HLA-A and HLA-B alleles for most subjects.

To note about this clone: The target antigen is unknown.

Use of 60 Vbeta and 13 Jbeta primers characterized the PCR. Clones were read by immunoSEQ multiplex PCR, and TCRdb kept only the in-frame ones, dropping some. Of about 150,000 clones listed, around 67% are singletons. The CDR3 contains 15 residues. V lost 0 bases, J lost 8 bases, and 17 bases lay in between. From germline, CDR1 is SGHRS and CDR2 YFSETQ. The sequence derives from a man aged 18 to 30 in good health and CMV-seropositive. Sequencing was carried out using PBMCs. This sequence joins TRBV5-1 and TRBJ1-2, with a possible D match to TRBD1 (6 bases). The CDR3 loop is CASSLETGLPSGYTF. CDR3 coding DNA: TGCGCCAGCAGCTTGGAGACAGGCCTCCCGTCCGGCTACACCTTC.